This T cell receptor beta chain was found in a study of T cells after yellow fever vaccination. Template-switching 5'RACE yielded the TCR cDNA; a universal primer site and UMIs were added in the process. TCRdb redid the calling of the 5' RACE reads with MiXCR, one entry per CDR3 protein. Of approximately 250,000 distinct CDR3 sequences detected, around 5.2% appear once; the ten largest clones hold roughly 3.5%. There are many counts of this clonotype. Per the germline V gene, CDR1 is MNHEY and CDR2 is SVGEGT. The V and J ends lost 6 bases and 0 bases respectively, with 12 bases between them. This CDR3 region has 14 residues.

Specimen: CD4+ T cells sorted from PBMCs, collected on the day of the yellow fever booster vaccination. The chain is built from TRBV6-2 or TRBV6-3 and TRBJ2-7; the D gene is possibly TRBD2 (6 bases). The TCR was taken from a man between 18 and 29 years old who received the YFV17D yellow fever vaccine. CDR3 sequence (DNA): TGTGCCAGCAGGGGGACCGGGAGCTCCTACGAGCAGTACGTC. Translating it yields CASRGTGSSYEQYV.